Sequencing of this TCR beta chain was carried out in a study of CD8+ T cells in alopecia areata. Study-wide points: An increase in clonality over normal scalp was evident in lesional scalp, especially alopecia totalis/universalis. Although TCR sharing was seen in mice, sharing across patients was less clear, possibly for HLA-related reasons.

Four or five patients' CD4+ populations were sorted into CD25+CD127- cells. The study team obtained lesional scalp punch biopsies and peripheral blood from alopecia areata patients. PBMC-derived CD4+ and CD8+ T cells were sorted. RNA extraction and reverse transcription yielded cDNA as sequencing template. Sequencing used immunoSEQ multiplex PCR; TCRdb keeps in-frame clones, though not all of them. The table shows tens of thousands of clones, with less than 70% occurring only once. Remarks on this clone: Its antigen is undetermined.

This TCR derives from a human donor with alopecia areata. Specimen: CD4+ Tregs sorted from blood.

The CDR3 spells CASIASTDTQYF. The CDR3 DNA follows: TGTGCCAGCATTGCTAGCACAGATACGCAGTATTTT. The chain uses TRBV28 and TRBJ2-3; D is undetermined. The CDR3 extends over 12 amino acids. Trimming left V 7 bases short and J 0 bases short, with 5 bases between. Germline values: CDR1 MDHEN, CDR2 SYDVKM.